This T cell receptor beta chain appears in the sequencing data of a study of T cells in women clearing cervical HPV infection. Study-wide results and limits: Richness plus V gene abundances separated cases from controls with AUC about 0.8. Timing of associations relative to infection is unclear; T-cell subsets were not isolated.

In the case of this clone: As yet, its antigen is unknown. The CDR3 is cut off 3 residues early in the read; its end comes from the germline J gene.

MY09/MY11 PCR detected cervical HPV DNA; dot-blot assigned genotypes. Data came from immunoSEQ multiplex PCR; TCRdb stores just in-frame clones and leaves some out. The table gives roughly 30,000 clones; the top ten clones make up under 10% of it. There are 13 residues in the CDR3. CDR1 SGHKS and CDR2 YYEKEE come from the germline V gene (reference sequence). V was trimmed by 4 bases and J by 2 bases, leaving 10 bases between them. This chain joins TRBV5-5 and TRBJ2-7; D is undetermined. The sequence was collected from a woman between 18 and 70 years old with a cervical HPV16 infection that either progressed to CIN3+ or cleared (not recorded which). Sequencing was done on a sample of blood buffy coat. Partial CDR3 DNA: TGTGCCAGCAGCCCCTCCCCCCCCTACGAG. It codes for CASSPSPPYE. The complete CDR3 protein is CASSPSPPYEQYF.